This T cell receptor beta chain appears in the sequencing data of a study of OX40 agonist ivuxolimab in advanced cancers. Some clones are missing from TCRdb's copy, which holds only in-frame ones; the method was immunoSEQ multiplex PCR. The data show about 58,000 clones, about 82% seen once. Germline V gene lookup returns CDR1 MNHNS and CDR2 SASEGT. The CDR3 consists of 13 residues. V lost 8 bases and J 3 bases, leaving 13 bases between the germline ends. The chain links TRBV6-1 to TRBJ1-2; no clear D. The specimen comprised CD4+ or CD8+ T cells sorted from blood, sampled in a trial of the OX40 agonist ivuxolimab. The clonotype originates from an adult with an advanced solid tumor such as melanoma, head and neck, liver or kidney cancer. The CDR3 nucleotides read TGTGCCAGCGGGAGGAGTGGGGACTATGGCTACACCTTC. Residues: CASGRSGDYGYTF.